The 4 T cell receptor beta chains in this list originate from one sample, sequenced in a study of metastatic and nonmetastatic thyroid tumors (dated by TCRdb to the early 2020s). No treatment had been received by any patient before thyroid surgery. Library method: PCR. Reads for this sample came from an Illumina HiSeq 4000. TCRdb itself trimmed the public reads at Q25 with fastp, ran MiXCR and retained productive beta chains. The sample data list over 55,000 clones, and roughly 29% of these were observed just once. Of the sample, 15% to 20% falls within the top ten clones. Input material: blood. The receptors here all came from a female donor with papillary thyroid cancer or a benign thyroid nodule (not recorded which). Some clones in this sample may be carry-over from other donors' samples.

In its sample, this clone was seen a few times. The chain employs TRBV6-2 or TRBV6-3 and TRBJ1-1; 8 positions match TRBD1. The CDR3 has 16 amino acids. Germline lookup yields CDR1 MNHEY and CDR2 SVGEGT. V shed 3 bases, J shed 1 base, and the junction held 7 bases outside the gene matches. The CDR3, as DNA: TGTGCCAGCAGTTATCTCCTCGGACAGGGGAACACTGAAGCTTTCTTT. Amino acid sequence: CASSYLLGQGNTEAFF.

This chain links TRBV3-1 with TRBJ2-1, with D tentatively TRBD1 (6 bases). Trimming removed 3 bases from V and 8 bases from J, with 17 bases in between. This CDR3 has 15 residues. Germline assignment: CDR1 LGHDT and CDR2 YNNKEL (reference sequence). CDR3 in amino acids: CASSQQGLVVDEQFF. The CDR3 DNA reads TGTGCCAGCAGCCAGCAGGGGTTAGTAGTCGATGAGCAGTTCTTC.

V gene TRBV7-6 combines with J gene TRBJ2-1; 14 bases agree with TRBD2. V shed 1 base and J 12 bases; nucleotides not matched to a gene: 5. The germline CDR1 and CDR2 sequences are SGHVS and FNYEAQ. The CDR3 contains 15 residues. The CDR3 nucleotides read TGTGCCAGCAGCTTAGGGGGACTAGCGGGGGTCGCGCAGTTCTTC. This gives the protein CASSLGGLAGVAQFF.

This chain connects TRBV11-3 to TRBJ1-2; maybe TRBD1 (5 bases). This CDR3 region has 13 residues. Germline-derived CDR1 and CDR2 are SGHNT and YENEEA. Deletions cut 5 bases from V and 7 bases from J, with 14 bases between. The CDR3 loop reads CASSTGGVTGYTF. Here the CDR3 DNA reads TGTGCCAGCAGCACCGGGGGAGTAACTGGCTACACCTTC.